This is a list of T cell receptor beta chains from one sample in a study of a mutant IDH1 vaccine in newly diagnosed glioma. These receptors' antigens are unknown. Profiled with immunoSEQ multiplex PCR; TCRdb holds only in-frame clones, not every one. The table includes over 55,000 clones, around 80% detected once. The starting material was PBMCs, obtained from a glioma patient whose treatment included an IDH1 peptide vaccine. Receptor source: a woman aged 40 to 50 with glioma. Some clones in this sample may be carry-over from other donors' samples. Both conserved end residues are part of each CDR3. The D gene is left open where the match is weak. Only some rows state a clone size, as once, few, many or a class for expanded clones.

j_gene: TRBJ2-5
v_gene: TRBV13
d_gene: -
abundance: -
CDR3nt: TGTGCCAGCAGCTTAGGAGGGGGGGGGCTCATAGGCGAGACCCAGTACTTC
CDR3aa: CASSLGGGGLIGETQYF

j_gene: TRBJ1-2
v_gene: TRBV30
d_gene: -
abundance: -
CDR3nt: TGTGCCTGGAGTCCCCCCTCGAGAACGGCGCGCGGCTACACCTTC
CDR3aa: CAWSPPSRTARGYTF

j_gene: TRBJ2-7
v_gene: TRBV19
d_gene: TRBD1
abundance: -
CDR3nt: TGTGCCAGTAGTATAGGGGACAGGTTCCCCTACGAGCAGTACTTC
CDR3aa: CASSIGDRFPYEQYF

j_gene: TRBJ1-1
v_gene: TRBV25-1
d_gene: -
abundance: -
CDR3nt: TGTGCCAGCAGTGGGGGGCCGGGCAGGGGTGACACTGAAGCTTTCTTT
CDR3aa: CASSGGPGRGDTEAFF

j_gene: TRBJ1-1
v_gene: TRBV28
d_gene: TRBD1
abundance: once
CDR3nt: TGTGCCAGCAGGGGGGACAGTCCGAACACTGAAGCTTTCTTT
CDR3aa: CASRGDSPNTEAFF

j_gene: TRBJ1-5
v_gene: TRBV7-9
d_gene: TRBD1
abundance: -
CDR3nt: TGTGCCAGCAGCTTACAGGGGGGTGTCAATCAGCCCCAGCATTTT
CDR3aa: CASSLQGGVNQPQHF

j_gene: TRBJ2-5
v_gene: TRBV4-3
d_gene: -
abundance: -
CDR3nt: TGCGCCAGCAGCGTATTGGGGGGGGCAGGCGAGACCCAGTACTTC
CDR3aa: CASSVLGGAGETQYF

j_gene: TRBJ1-6
v_gene: TRBV7-5
d_gene: -
abundance: -
CDR3nt: TGTGCCAGAAGCTCCAAGCCACAGGGGCGGTTTTCACCCCTCCACTTT
CDR3aa: CARSSKPQGRFSPLHF

j_gene: TRBJ1-5
v_gene: TRBV19
d_gene: -
abundance: few
CDR3nt: TGTGCCAGTATTCCGGGGCTCGGGGGGAATCAGCCCCAGCATTTT
CDR3aa: CASIPGLGGNQPQHF

j_gene: TRBJ1-1
v_gene: TRBV6-5
d_gene: -
abundance: -
CDR3nt: TGTGCCAGCAGTTACTCATATATGAACACTGAAGCTTTCTTT
CDR3aa: CASSYSYMNTEAFF

j_gene: TRBJ1-2
v_gene: TRBV19
d_gene: -
abundance: -
CDR3nt: TGTGCCAGTAGTATAGATCAGGGTCGTTATGGCTACACCTTC
CDR3aa: CASSIDQGRYGYTF

j_gene: TRBJ2-7
v_gene: TRBV10-1
d_gene: TRBD1
abundance: -
CDR3nt: TGCGCCAGCAGTCTCAGGGGGAGTAACGAGCAGTACTTC
CDR3aa: CASSLRGSNEQYF

j_gene: TRBJ2-7
v_gene: TRBV7-8
d_gene: TRBD1
abundance: -
CDR3nt: TGTGCCAGCAGGGATAACAGGGGACACTCCTACGAGCAGTACTTC
CDR3aa: CASRDNRGHSYEQYF

j_gene: TRBJ2-5
v_gene: TRBV5-1
d_gene: -
abundance: -
CDR3nt: TGCGCCAGCAGCTTGGACGAGACCCAGTACTTC
CDR3aa: CASSLDETQYF

j_gene: TRBJ1-1
v_gene: TRBV4-3
d_gene: TRBD1
abundance: -
CDR3nt: TGCGCCAGCTCGAACCAGGGGGGGGGCACTGAAGCTTTCTTT
CDR3aa: CASSNQGGGTEAFF

j_gene: TRBJ1-4
v_gene: TRBV30
d_gene: -
abundance: -
CDR3nt: TGTGCCTGGAGGCTGAGGGGGTCTAATGAAAAACTGTTTTTT
CDR3aa: CAWRLRGSNEKLFF

j_gene: TRBJ1-1
v_gene: TRBV28
d_gene: -
abundance: few
CDR3nt: TGTGCCAGCAGTTCCCGTGTTGAGGGGGATACTGAAGCTTTCTTT
CDR3aa: CASSSRVEGDTEAFF

j_gene: TRBJ2-7
v_gene: TRBV7-2
d_gene: -
abundance: -
CDR3nt: TGTGCCAGCAGCTTAGTGGCGGGACGCGATTCCTACGAGCAGTACTTC
CDR3aa: CASSLVAGRDSYEQYF

j_gene: TRBJ2-7
v_gene: TRBV9
d_gene: -
abundance: -
CDR3nt: TGTGCCAGCAGCGTAGTGTCCTACGAGCAGTACTTC
CDR3aa: CASSVVSYEQYF

j_gene: TRBJ1-2
v_gene: TRBV6-5
d_gene: -
abundance: -
CDR3nt: TGTGCCAGCAGTTATCAAGGGGGATATGGCTACACCTTC
CDR3aa: CASSYQGGYGYTF

j_gene: TRBJ1-5
v_gene: TRBV30
d_gene: -
abundance: -
CDR3nt: TGTGCCTGGAGTGTACGCGGTGGAGGGGATCAGCCCCAGCATTTT
CDR3aa: CAWSVRGGGDQPQHF

j_gene: TRBJ1-4
v_gene: TRBV9
d_gene: -
abundance: -
CDR3nt: TGTGCCAGCAGCGTAGCGGCAGTAGCGAATGAAAAACTGTTTTTT
CDR3aa: CASSVAAVANEKLFF

j_gene: TRBJ1-2
v_gene: TRBV5-6
d_gene: -
abundance: once
CDR3nt: TGTGCCAGCAGCCTCGCTCCAGTGGGTAACTATGGCTACACCTTC
CDR3aa: CASSLAPVGNYGYTF

j_gene: TRBJ2-3
v_gene: TRBV6-5
d_gene: TRBD2
abundance: -
CDR3nt: TGTGCCAGCAGCCCCCGGGGACTAGCGAGGGATACGCAGTATTTT
CDR3aa: CASSPRGLARDTQYF

j_gene: TRBJ1-1
v_gene: TRBV19
d_gene: -
abundance: -
CDR3nt: TGTGCCAGTAGTATCCAGGGCAGGGCGAACACTGAAGCTTTCTTT
CDR3aa: CASSIQGRANTEAFF

j_gene: TRBJ2-5
v_gene: TRBV9
d_gene: -
abundance: -
CDR3nt: TGTGCCAGCAGCGGGGGGGCTCTACAAGAGACCCAGTACTTC
CDR3aa: CASSGGALQETQYF

j_gene: TRBJ1-6
v_gene: TRBV13
d_gene: TRBD1
abundance: few
CDR3nt: TGTGCCAGCAGCTTAGTCTCTCGACAGGGAAAGATGGCACCCCTCCACTTT
CDR3aa: CASSLVSRQGKMAPLHF

j_gene: TRBJ1-2
v_gene: TRBV30
d_gene: TRBD1
abundance: -
CDR3nt: TGTGCCTGGACCAGGACAGGTATTGGCTACACCTTC
CDR3aa: CAWTRTGIGYTF

j_gene: TRBJ1-1
v_gene: TRBV9
d_gene: -
abundance: few
CDR3nt: TGTGCCAGCAGCGTTACAGGGTGGACTGAAGCTTTCTTT
CDR3aa: CASSVTGWTEAFF

j_gene: TRBJ2-7
v_gene: TRBV15
d_gene: TRBD2
abundance: -
CDR3nt: TGTGCCACCAGCAGCCAGCGGGGACCCTACGAGCAGTACTTC
CDR3aa: CATSSQRGPYEQYF

j_gene: TRBJ1-3
v_gene: TRBV19
d_gene: -
abundance: -
CDR3nt: TGTGCCAGTAGGGGTCAACGGGCCTTCTCTGGAAACACCATATATTTT
CDR3aa: CASRGQRAFSGNTIYF

j_gene: TRBJ2-1
v_gene: TRBV27
d_gene: TRBD1
abundance: -
CDR3nt: TGTGCCAGCACCACACAGAGGGGACAGGGGAACAATGAGCAGTTCTTC
CDR3aa: CASTTQRGQGNNEQFF

j_gene: TRBJ1-1
v_gene: TRBV5-1
d_gene: -
abundance: -
CDR3nt: TGCGCCAGCAGCTTGGGTTCGGGCGTGAACACTGAAGCTTTCTTT
CDR3aa: CASSLGSGVNTEAFF

j_gene: TRBJ2-1
v_gene: TRBV27
d_gene: -
abundance: few
CDR3nt: TGTGCCAGCAGTTTAGGGCAGGACAATGAGCAGTTCTTC
CDR3aa: CASSLGQDNEQFF

j_gene: TRBJ1-4
v_gene: TRBV5-1
d_gene: TRBD1
abundance: few
CDR3nt: TGCGCCAGCAGCTTGGAGGGGGCGCGAGGTGAAAAACTGTTTTTT
CDR3aa: CASSLEGARGEKLFF

j_gene: TRBJ1-2
v_gene: TRBV7-2
d_gene: -
abundance: -
CDR3nt: TGTGCCAGCAGCCCCGTGGGCGGGGTCGGGGGCTATGGCTACACCTTC
CDR3aa: CASSPVGGVGGYGYTF

j_gene: TRBJ1-1
v_gene: TRBV7-6
d_gene: -
abundance: few
CDR3nt: TGTGCCAGCAGCTTAGCAGGGAACACTGAAGCTTTCTTT
CDR3aa: CASSLAGNTEAFF

j_gene: TRBJ1-5
v_gene: TRBV30
d_gene: -
abundance: -
CDR3nt: TGTGCCTGGAACCTACAGGCCCAGCCCCAGCATTTT
CDR3aa: CAWNLQAQPQHF

j_gene: TRBJ2-7
v_gene: TRBV5-8
d_gene: -
abundance: -
CDR3nt: TGTGCCAGCAGCTTGGTCGCGGCCTACTCCGGACAGTACTTC
CDR3aa: CASSLVAAYSGQYF

j_gene: TRBJ2-1
v_gene: TRBV5-8
d_gene: -
abundance: few
CDR3nt: TGTGCCAGCAGCTCGCCTGGCGTCCCCGGGCGAAGTAACTCCTACAATGAGCAGTTCTTC
CDR3aa: CASSSPGVPGRSNSYNEQFF

j_gene: TRBJ2-3
v_gene: TRBV4-1
d_gene: -
abundance: -
CDR3nt: TGCGCCAGCAGCCAAGAGGCAACGCGCACTAGCACAGATACGCAGTATTTT
CDR3aa: CASSQEATRTSTDTQYF

j_gene: TRBJ1-2
v_gene: TRBV5-1
d_gene: -
abundance: few
CDR3nt: TGCGCCAGCAGCTTGGTATTACAGGGAGATGGCTACACCTTC
CDR3aa: CASSLVLQGDGYTF

j_gene: TRBJ1-6
v_gene: TRBV5-8
d_gene: TRBD1
abundance: once
CDR3nt: TGTGCCAGCAGCTACGGACAGGGCGGTTCACCCCTCCACTTT
CDR3aa: CASSYGQGGSPLHF

j_gene: TRBJ1-4
v_gene: TRBV27
d_gene: -
abundance: once
CDR3nt: TGTGCCAGCAGTTCGGTTCTCCAATCCTCAACTAATGAAAAACTGTTTTTT
CDR3aa: CASSSVLQSSTNEKLFF

j_gene: TRBJ1-4
v_gene: TRBV19
d_gene: TRBD1
abundance: -
CDR3nt: TGTGCCAGTAGTACCTGGGACAGTAATGAAAAACTGTTTTTT
CDR3aa: CASSTWDSNEKLFF

j_gene: TRBJ2-7
v_gene: TRBV19
d_gene: -
abundance: -
CDR3nt: TGTGCCAGTAGTATCGTGACAGGAAACTACGAGCAGTACTTC
CDR3aa: CASSIVTGNYEQYF

j_gene: TRBJ1-2
v_gene: TRBV19
d_gene: -
abundance: -
CDR3nt: TGTGCCAGTAGGGACGGACCGTATGGCTACACCTTC
CDR3aa: CASRDGPYGYTF

j_gene: TRBJ2-3
v_gene: TRBV5-1
d_gene: -
abundance: once
CDR3nt: TGCGCCAGCAGCTCGACTGATACGCAGTATTTT
CDR3aa: CASSSTDTQYF

j_gene: TRBJ1-5
v_gene: TRBV13
d_gene: -
abundance: few
CDR3nt: TGTGCCAGCAGCTTAGGGACCGGTAGCAATCAGCCCCAGCATTTT
CDR3aa: CASSLGTGSNQPQHF

j_gene: TRBJ1-2
v_gene: TRBV11-2
d_gene: TRBD1
abundance: -
CDR3nt: TGTGCCAGCAGCCCCCAGCAGGGGGCCCCTCTTAATGGCTACACCTTC
CDR3aa: CASSPQQGAPLNGYTF

j_gene: TRBJ1-3
v_gene: TRBV11-2
d_gene: TRBD1
abundance: -
CDR3nt: TGTGCCAGCAGTTTTACAGGGGCGGGAAACACCATATATTTT
CDR3aa: CASSFTGAGNTIYF

j_gene: TRBJ1-1
v_gene: TRBV2
d_gene: -
abundance: -
CDR3nt: TGTGCCAGCAGTGAATGGGGGCAAGCCCAAGAGAACACTGAAGCTTTCTTT
CDR3aa: CASSEWGQAQENTEAFF

j_gene: TRBJ1-4
v_gene: TRBV5-1
d_gene: TRBD1
abundance: -
CDR3nt: TGCGCCAGCAGCCGGACAGGGGACGCAACTAATGAAAAACTGTTTTTT
CDR3aa: CASSRTGDATNEKLFF

j_gene: TRBJ1-5
v_gene: TRBV2
d_gene: -
abundance: -
CDR3nt: TGTGCCAGTAAATCCGGGACGTCAGGCCGGCGGGGCAATCAGCCCCAGCATTTT
CDR3aa: CASKSGTSGRRGNQPQHF